These T cell receptor beta chains were read from a single sample in a study of OX40 agonist ivuxolimab in advanced cancers. The assay was immunoSEQ multiplex PCR, and TCRdb's table has in-frame clones only and misses some. Of roughly 53,000 clones in the sample, about 93% are singletons; the top ten hold 18%. The material sequenced was CD4+ or CD8+ T cells sorted from blood, taken in a trial of the OX40 agonist ivuxolimab. These receptors all come from an adult with an advanced solid tumor such as melanoma, head and neck, liver or kidney cancer. The CDR3 runs from the conserved cysteine through the conserved F or W. The D gene is left open where the match is weak. Not all rows give a size; the values are once, few, many and, for expanded clones, a class.

j_call clone_size d_call cdr3_length v_call cdr3_aa cdr3_nt
TRBJ2-7 once TRBD1 13 TRBV5-1 CASSFTGGPPQYF TGCGCCAGCAGCTTTACAGGGGGGCCTCCGCAGTACTTC
TRBJ1-4 . . 15 TRBV9 CASSAGTATNEKLFF TGTGCCAGCAGCGCAGGGACGGCAACTAATGAAAAACTGTTTTTT
TRBJ1-2 . . 15 TRBV4-2 CASSQNGKSNYGYTF TGTGCCAGCAGCCAAAACGGGAAGTCCAACTATGGCTACACCTTC
TRBJ1-3 . TRBD1 15 TRBV11-1 CASSPDRISGNTIYF TGTGCCAGCAGCCCGGACAGGATCTCTGGAAACACCATATATTTT
TRBJ2-7 . . 16 TRBV29-1 CSVEGTSSGASYEQYF TGCAGCGTTGAAGGAACCAGCAGCGGAGCCTCCTACGAGCAGTACTTC
TRBJ2-5 . . 14 TRBV27 CASSLWQGTETQYF TGTGCCAGCAGTTTATGGCAGGGCACGGAGACCCAGTACTTC
TRBJ2-3 . TRBD2 23 TRBV28 CASSLYAPQELAGGSVPGDTQYF TGTGCCAGCAGTTTATATGCCCCCCAAGAACTAGCGGGAGGATCGGTACCGGGGGATACGCAGTATTTT
TRBJ2-7 . TRBD2 14 TRBV13 CASSLAGGSYEQYF TGTGCCAGCAGCTTAGCGGGAGGGTCCTACGAGCAGTACTTC
TRBJ2-7 . . 13 TRBV7-2 CASSAGVSYEQYF TGTGCCAGCAGCGCCGGGGTATCCTACGAGCAGTACTTC
TRBJ2-2 . . 17 TRBV7-9 CASSKVGGGRHTGELFF TGTGCCAGCAGCAAAGTCGGGGGCGGGCGGCACACCGGGGAGCTGTTTTTT
TRBJ2-3 . TRBD2 15 TRBV7-8 CASTRLATSTDTQYF TGTGCCAGCACCAGACTAGCGACTAGCACAGATACGCAGTATTTT
TRBJ2-2 . TRBD2 16 TRBV9 CASTSRTSGNTGELFF TGTGCCAGCACCTCGCGGACTAGCGGAAACACCGGGGAGCTGTTTTTT
TRBJ2-7 . . 16 TRBV4-3 CASSQDLGSPNYEQYF TGCGCCAGCAGCCAAGATTTGGGTTCACCAAACTACGAGCAGTACTTC
TRBJ2-7 . . 15 TRBV9 CASSVGPGWTYEQYF TGTGCCAGCAGCGTAGGTCCGGGTTGGACCTACGAGCAGTACTTC
TRBJ2-3 . . 15 TRBV7-2 CASSPIPGGLTREYF TGTGCCAGCAGCCCCATCCCAGGAGGGCTAACCAGGGAGTATTTT
TRBJ2-7 . TRBD2 13 TRBV10-3 CAIGLAGSYEQYF TGTGCCATCGGGCTAGCGGGTTCCTACGAGCAGTACTTC
TRBJ2-5 . . 13 TRBV4-3 CASSQILGETQYF TGCGCCAGCAGCCAAATACTAGGGGAGACCCAGTACTTC
TRBJ2-2 . . 14 TRBV4-2 CASSQTENTGELFF TGTGCCAGCAGCCAGACAGAGAACACCGGGGAGCTGTTTTTT
TRBJ2-7 . TRBD1 14 TRBV27 CASSLTGGSYEQYF TGTGCCAGCAGTCTCACAGGGGGCAGCTACGAGCAGTACTTC
TRBJ1-1 . . 13 TRBV6-5 CASSRRQNTEAFF TGTGCCAGCAGTAGACGACAGAACACTGAAGCTTTCTTT